The 16 T cell receptor beta chains presented below share a single source sample, sequenced in a study of blood T cell repertoires in COVID-19 (dated by TCRdb to about 2020). Libraries were built with the immunoSEQ multiplex PCR assay. This immuneACCESS table, as held by TCRdb, lists in-frame sequences with V and J called but not all clones. Of the missing ones, under half trace to an unresolved V gene in checked studies; the others have no known cause. For this sample there are under 450,000 clones; more than 70% appear just once. The leading ten clones occupy around 12% of the sample. The sequenced sample was peripheral blood. The receptors derive from a woman aged 50 to 65 with COVID-19, enrolled during active disease.

The rearrangement uses TRBV6-1 and TRBJ1-6; D not resolved. Trimming left V 1 base short and J 7 bases short, with 8 bases between. The CDR3 length is 14 residues. Per germline, CDR1 MNHNS and CDR2 SASEGT. CDR3 bases: TGTGCCAGCAGTGAAGAGCCGAAGAATTCACCCCTCCACTTT. Amino acids: CASSEEPKNSPLHF.

This clone was seen more than once but under ten times. This chain uses TRBV24-1 with TRBJ2-5, with TRBD1 matching 7 bases. The CDR3 consists of 15 residues. Per germline, CDR1 KGHDR and CDR2 SFDVKD. Trimming cost V 3 bases and J 3 bases; bases outside gene matches: 6. The CDR3 DNA reads as TGTGCCACCAGTGATCCGACCGGGACAGAAGAGACCCAGTACTTC. As protein: CATSDPTGTEETQYF.

This chain joins TRBV27 and TRBJ1-5, with TRBD1 as a possible D gene (5 bases). V lost 3 bases, J lost 2 bases, and 14 bases lay in between. This CDR3 is 16 amino acids long. Germline V gives CDR1 MNHEY, CDR2 SMNVEV (reference sequence). The CDR3 DNA is TGTGCCAGCAGTTTTTCGGGGGGTATTGGCAATCAGCCCCAGCATTTT. Translated: CASSFSGGIGNQPQHF.

This clone has a single count. The J gene is TRBJ1-3, the V gene TRBV5-4, with a tentative D call TRBD1 (5 bases). Trimming removed 0 bases at V and 2 bases at J, with 12 bases between. Germline-derived CDR1 and CDR2 are SGHNT and YYREEE (reference sequence). The CDR3 is 16 amino acids. CDR3: CASSLATQGTGNTIYF. The CDR3 DNA reads TGTGCCAGCAGCTTGGCCACTCAGGGAACTGGAAACACCATATATTTT.

The chain joins TRBV28 to TRBJ2-2, with D uncertain. The CDR3 covers 14 residues. The V end lost 6 bases, the J end lost 5 bases, and 13 bases lay between the germline ends. The germline CDR1 and CDR2 sequences are MDHEN and SYDVKM. CDR3 DNA: TGTGCCAGCAGGCTTTCCCTAGTAACCGGGGAGCTGTTTTTT. It specifies CASRLSLVTGELFF.

The rearrangement links TRBV9 to TRBJ2-1; 7 bases are shared with TRBD2. The germline CDR1 and CDR2 sequences are SGDLS and YYNGEE. V was clipped by 1 base and J by 4 bases; unmatched bases: 2. The length of the CDR3 is 14 residues. The CDR3 loop is CASSVQAGYNEQFF. CDR3 coding DNA: TGTGCCAGCAGCGTACAAGCGGGGTACAATGAGCAGTTCTTC.

The chain combines TRBV18 with TRBJ2-3, with D maybe TRBD2 (6 bases). Trimming took 6 bases from V and 4 from J, leaving 14 bases between them. The CDR3 is 14 amino acids. Germline CDR1 KGHSH, CDR2 LQKENI. The CDR3 region has the DNA TGTGCCAGCTCCGTGATCGGGGGTTCAGATACGCAGTATTTT. Its protein product is CASSVIGGSDTQYF. Combining the CDR3 with reference TRBV18 and TRBJ2-3 gives the whole variable domain NAGVMQNPRHLVRRRGQEARLRCSPMKGHSHVYWYRQLPEEGLKFMVYLQKENIIDESGMPKERFSAEFPKEGPSILRIQQVVRGDSAAYFCASSVIGGSDTQYFGPGTRLTVL.

This clone is a singleton in its sample. The chain uses TRBV28 and TRBJ2-6, with 8 positions matching TRBD1. CDR3 length: 18 amino acids. CDR1 is MDHEN, CDR2 SYDVKM, per germline. Trimming at V came to 4 bases and at J to 4 bases, leaving 12 bases not matched to a gene. The CDR3 reads CASSSRTGPVAGANVLTF. CDR3 coding DNA: TGTGCCAGCAGTTCACGGACAGGGCCCGTTGCGGGGGCCAACGTCCTGACTTTC.

This chain connects TRBV18 to TRBJ2-3, with TRBD1 as a possible D gene (6 bases). There are 15 residues in the CDR3. The V end lost 4 bases, the J end lost 3 bases, and 14 bases lay between the germline ends. CDR1 KGHSH and CDR2 LQKENI come from the germline V gene. CDR3: CASSLTGPGTDTQYF. CDR3 bases: TGTGCCAGCTCACTGACAGGCCCGGGGACAGATACGCAGTATTTT.

The chain couples TRBV6-5 to TRBJ2-7; 7 positions match TRBD1. Germline CDR1 and CDR2: MNHEY and SVGAGI. V was pared by 6 bases and J by 3 bases, with 8 bases of the junction left unmatched. The CDR3 covers 14 residues. For the CDR3, the DNA is TGTGCCAGCAGCCCCCGGGACAGAGTCTACGAGCAGTACTTC. Translated, it gives CASSPRDRVYEQYF.

The genes are TRBV3-1 (or the pseudogene TRBV3-2) and TRBJ1-2, with 10 bases matching TRBD1. The CDR3 is 19 amino acids. Germline CDR1 and CDR2: LGHDT and YNNKEL (reference sequence). Trimming at V came to 6 bases and at J to 0 bases, leaving 16 bases not matched to a gene. As DNA, the CDR3 is TGTGCCAGCAGTCCGATGAGCGGGACAGGGGATGCGGCTAACTATGGCTACACCTTC. Amino acids: CASSPMSGTGDAANYGYTF.

The chain uses TRBV2 and TRBJ1-4; 9 nucleotides align to TRBD1. Germline lookup yields CDR1 SNHLY and CDR2 FYNNEI. The CDR3 is 14 residues long. V was clipped by 4 bases and J by 9 bases; unmatched bases: 6. The CDR3 sequence is CASSGQGVRQKLFF. In nucleotides, the CDR3 is TGTGCCAGCAGTGGACAGGGGGTTAGGCAAAAACTGTTTTTT.

CDR3 sequence: CASSLVVASGYEQYF. CDR3 sequence (DNA): TGTGCCAGCAGCTTAGTGGTAGCGAGTGGATACGAGCAGTACTTC. This chain uses TRBV7-2 with TRBJ2-7; D is possibly TRBD2 (5 bases). V lost 1 base and J lost 4, with 14 bases in between. CDR3 length: 15 residues. Germline CDR1 SGHTA, CDR2 FQGNSA.

The chain employs TRBV27 and TRBJ1-2, with D possibly TRBD1 on 6 matching bases. Germline values: CDR1 MNHEY, CDR2 SMNVEV (reference sequence). Trimming took off 4 bases at V and 0 bases at J, with 12 bases between the two ends. There are 15 residues in the CDR3. CDR3 sequence (DNA): TGTGCCAGCAGTTCAGGACAGAGACCTAACTATGGCTACACCTTC. Encoded protein: CASSSGQRPNYGYTF.

This rearrangement joins TRBV5-1 to TRBJ1-1; tentatively, D is TRBD1 (5 bases). The V gene lost 4 bases and the J gene lost 0 bases, with 19 bases spanning the gap. This CDR3 is built from 17 residues. Looked up from germline, CDR1 is SGHRS and CDR2 is YFSETQ. The CDR3 region has the DNA TGCGCCAGCAGCCTCGGGGGGTCCCTGATAATGAACACTGAAGCTTTCTTT. As protein: CASSLGGSLIMNTEAFF.

The chain carries TRBV27 and TRBJ1-2; D is unresolved. Germline CDR1 is MNHEY and CDR2 is SMNVEV (reference sequence). CDR3 length: 16 residues. The germline V and J ends were trimmed by 3 bases and 3 bases, with 17 bases remaining between them. In DNA, the CDR3 is TGTGCCAGCAGTTTGAGCGGGAGTAGTGCGTACTATGGCTACACCTTC. Translated, it gives CASSLSGSSAYYGYTF.